This T cell receptor beta chain appears in the sequencing data of a study of T cell changes during pregnancy in multiple sclerosis (dated by TCRdb to the late 2010s). Notes on the research overall: The study looked at changes in the T cell repertoire across pregnancy in women with multiple sclerosis.

As regards this clone: The antigen this receptor binds is unknown. No much larger clone exists at a distance of one base, and base qualities are not known.

Libraries were constructed by the immunoSEQ multiplex PCR assay. Drawn from immuneACCESS, this table holds only the in-frame rearrangements with V and J called that TCRdb kept. Clones are partly lost; checked studies trace under half to an unresolved V gene and leave the rest unexplained. For this sample there are roughly 30,000 clones; roughly 89% appear just once. Of the sample, 8% to 11% falls within the top ten clones. Germline trimming: 5 bases from V, 5 bases from J; junction bases outside gene matches: 8. Looking up the germline V gene (reference sequence) yields CDR1 MNHEY and CDR2 SMNVEV. The CDR3 holds 14 amino acids from the cysteine to the phenylalanine. CDR3 DNA only is kept here, 42 bases in frame from base 1.

The rearranged segments are TRBV27 and TRBJ1-1; a stretch of 7 junction bases matches TRBD1. The sequencing here drew on CD8+ T cells from peripheral blood mononuclear cells, taken in the second trimester of pregnancy. The receptor's source is a female donor with multiple sclerosis, enrolled in a pregnancy study. CDR3 region: CASSLNRGETEAFF. The DNA is TGTGCCAGCAGTCTCAACAGGGGTGAGACTGAAGCTTTCTTT.